In its sample, the clone carrying this TCR beta chain was seen many times. Its antigen is undetermined. RNA served as the template for amplifying TCR beta CDR3 regions. An initial RT-PCR round employing HTBI primers preceded a second-round multiplex PCR. TCRdb fed the multiplex PCR reads into MiXCR, producing one record per CDR3 protein. Of over a million distinct CDR3 sequences in the sample, less than 45% are singletons; the top ten hold 11%. The data were taken from a study of Graves' ophthalmopathy and Graves' hyperthyroidism. Study-wide results and caveats: Blood samples also showed most expanded thyroid clonotypes exceeding 0.001 frequency. The model achieved approximately 71% sensitivity and roughly 79% specificity for ophthalmopathy progression.

V lost 4 bases and J lost 13, with 20 bases in between. The germline V gene encodes CDR1 SGDLS and CDR2 YYNGEE. This CDR3 comprises 13 residues. The sequence came from an adult man with Graves' hyperthyroidism. The specimen sequenced was peripheral blood or thyroid tissue (not recorded which). This chain uses TRBV9 with TRBJ1-1; possibly TRBD1 for D (5 bases). The CDR3 bases are TGTGCCAGCAGCTCAGACAGCGCTACGACATTTTTCTTT. It specifies CASSSDSATTFFF.